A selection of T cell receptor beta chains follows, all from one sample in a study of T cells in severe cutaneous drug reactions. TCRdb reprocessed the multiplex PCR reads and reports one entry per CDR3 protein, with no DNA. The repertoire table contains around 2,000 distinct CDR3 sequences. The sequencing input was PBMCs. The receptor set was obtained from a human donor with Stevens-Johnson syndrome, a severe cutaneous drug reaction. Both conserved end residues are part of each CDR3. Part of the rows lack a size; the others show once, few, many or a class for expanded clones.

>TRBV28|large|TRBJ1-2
CASRRHGFNYGYTF
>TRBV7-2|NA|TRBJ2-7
CASRSTGGLGGEQYF
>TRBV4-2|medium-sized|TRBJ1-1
CASSLFQTANTEAFF
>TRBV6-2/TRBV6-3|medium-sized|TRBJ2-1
CASMGRTTYNEQFF
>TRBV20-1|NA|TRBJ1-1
CSARVWGNTEAFF
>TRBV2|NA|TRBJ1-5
CASSDGGLNQPQHF
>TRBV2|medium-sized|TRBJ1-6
CASSDRLSSYNSPLHF
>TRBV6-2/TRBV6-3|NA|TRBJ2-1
CASTPDEVSYNEQFF
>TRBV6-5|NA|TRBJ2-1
CASSYSRNEQFF
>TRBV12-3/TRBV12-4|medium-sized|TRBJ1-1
CASRSRGRNTEAFF
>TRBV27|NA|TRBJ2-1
CASSSPRTAGPNEQFF
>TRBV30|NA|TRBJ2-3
CAWSVQWDTQYF
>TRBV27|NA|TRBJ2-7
CASTLPPRVQSSSYEQYF
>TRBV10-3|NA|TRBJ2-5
CATGPSGPPETQYF
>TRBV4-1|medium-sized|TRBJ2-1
CASSQENRNNEQFF
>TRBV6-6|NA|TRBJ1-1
CASRLLRQSNTEAFF
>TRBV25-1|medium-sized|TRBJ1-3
CASSESPVSTGNTIYF